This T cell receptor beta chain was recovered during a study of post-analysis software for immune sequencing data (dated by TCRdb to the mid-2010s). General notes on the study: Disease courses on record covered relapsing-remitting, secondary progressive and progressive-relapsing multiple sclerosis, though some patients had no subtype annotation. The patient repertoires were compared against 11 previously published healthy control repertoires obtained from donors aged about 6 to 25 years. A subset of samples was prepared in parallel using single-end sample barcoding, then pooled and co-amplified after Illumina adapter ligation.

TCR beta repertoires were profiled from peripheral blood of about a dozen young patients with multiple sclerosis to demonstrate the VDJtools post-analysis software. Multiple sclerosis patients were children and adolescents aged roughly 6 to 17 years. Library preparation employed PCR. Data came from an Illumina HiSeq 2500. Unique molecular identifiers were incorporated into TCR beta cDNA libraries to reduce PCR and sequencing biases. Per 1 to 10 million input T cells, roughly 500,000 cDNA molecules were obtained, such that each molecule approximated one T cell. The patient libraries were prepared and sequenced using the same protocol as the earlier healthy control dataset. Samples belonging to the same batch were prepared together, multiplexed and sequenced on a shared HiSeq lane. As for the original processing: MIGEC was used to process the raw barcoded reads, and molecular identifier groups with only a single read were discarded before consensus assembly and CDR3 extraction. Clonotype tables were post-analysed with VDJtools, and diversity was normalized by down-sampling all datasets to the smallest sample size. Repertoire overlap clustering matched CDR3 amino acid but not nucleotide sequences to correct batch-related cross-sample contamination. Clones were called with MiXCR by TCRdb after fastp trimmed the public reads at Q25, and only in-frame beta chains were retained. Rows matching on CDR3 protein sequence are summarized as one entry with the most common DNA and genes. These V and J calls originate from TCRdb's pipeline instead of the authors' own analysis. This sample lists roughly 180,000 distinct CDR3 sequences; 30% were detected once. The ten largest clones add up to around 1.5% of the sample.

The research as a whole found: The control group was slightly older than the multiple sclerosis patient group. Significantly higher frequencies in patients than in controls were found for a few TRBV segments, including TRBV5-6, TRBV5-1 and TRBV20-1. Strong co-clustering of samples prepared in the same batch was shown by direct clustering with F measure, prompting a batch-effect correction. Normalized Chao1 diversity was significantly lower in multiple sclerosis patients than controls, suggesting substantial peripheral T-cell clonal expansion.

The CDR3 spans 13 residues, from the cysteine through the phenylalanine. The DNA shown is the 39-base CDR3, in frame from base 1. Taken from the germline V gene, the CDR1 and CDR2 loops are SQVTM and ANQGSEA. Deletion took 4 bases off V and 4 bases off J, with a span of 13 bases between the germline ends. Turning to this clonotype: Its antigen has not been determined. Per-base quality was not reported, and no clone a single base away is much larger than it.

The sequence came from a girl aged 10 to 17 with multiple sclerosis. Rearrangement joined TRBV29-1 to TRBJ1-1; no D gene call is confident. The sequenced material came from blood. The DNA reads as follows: TGCAGCGTTGTGGGATCTTGGGGCACTGAAGCTTTCTTT. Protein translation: CSVVGSWGTEAFF.